This TCR beta chain was observed in a study of cytomegalovirus exposure and HLA in healthy donors. Study-wide results and caveats: The study put 150 to 200 TCR beta chains on its list as cytomegalovirus-associated. Indistinguishable V segments, including TRBV6-2 and TRBV6-3, were excluded. Likely technical artifact: a cluster of highly shared sequence variants.

This clone has only a few counts. The antigen is not known. Researchers ran the PCR with 60 Vbeta and 13 Jbeta primers. Libraries were prepared by immunoSEQ multiplex PCR; TCRdb keeps only in-frame clonotypes and omits some of them. In the table there are under 200,000 clones, around 68% of which are singletons. V was clipped by 3 bases and J by 7 bases; unmatched bases: 12. The CDR3 contains 15 residues. CDR1 and CDR2 from the germline V gene are MNHNS and SASEGT. This chain connects TRBV6-1 to TRBJ2-7; 7 nucleotides align to TRBD2. Sequenced: PBMCs. The sequence was collected from a woman aged 40 to 50 in good health and CMV-seropositive. CDR3 region: CASSDPSTSSGEQYF. CDR3 nucleotides: TGTGCCAGCAGTGACCCTTCGACTAGCTCGGGAGAGCAGTACTTC.